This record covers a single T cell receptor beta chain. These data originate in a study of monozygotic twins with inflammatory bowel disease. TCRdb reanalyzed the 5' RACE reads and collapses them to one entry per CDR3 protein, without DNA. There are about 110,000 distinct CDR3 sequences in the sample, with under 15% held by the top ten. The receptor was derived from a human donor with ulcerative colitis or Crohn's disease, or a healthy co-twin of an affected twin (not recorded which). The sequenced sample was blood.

CDR3 sequence: CASEGGPLNSPLHF. V is TRBV7-9 and J is TRBJ1-6; TCRdb selects TRBD1, and the lack of DNA leaves this call unchecked. CDR1 and CDR2 from the germline V gene are SEHNR and FQNEAQ (reference sequence). The CDR3 has 14 amino acids.